This TCR beta chain is drawn from a study of Ad26.COV2.S vaccination and SARS-CoV-2 variants. Whole-study results and caveats: Vaccine recipients surpassed placebo recipients in spike-specific TCR breadth. People who got the vaccine or the placebo had similar non-spike TCR breadth.

Remarks on this clone: Its specificity is not known.

The CDR3 runs to 14 residues. The J segment lost 5 bases and the V segment lost 4 bases, leaving 2 bases of the junction unmatched. The germline CDR1 and CDR2 sequences are ENHRY and SYGVKD. TCRdb's table, derived via immunoSEQ multiplex PCR, lists solely in-frame clones and lacks some. The sample has more than 150,000 clones; around 85% are singletons. The sample in question was peripheral blood, obtained after recovery from COVID-19. The receptor comes from a human donor who had recovered from COVID-19. This chain uses TRBV10-3 with TRBJ2-2; 9 nucleotides align to TRBD2. The CDR3 sequence: CAISGLAGTGELFF. For the CDR3, the DNA is TGTGCCATCAGTGGGCTAGCGGGAACCGGGGAGCTGTTTTTT.